The clone carrying this T cell receptor (beta chain) has a single count. This sample was included in a study of blood T cell repertoires in COVID-19. Background on the study: Sample material is recorded as cDNA or gDNA derived from T cells, B-cell-depleted T cells, or PBMCs.

TCRdb's copy holds only in-frame clones and misses some; the assay was immunoSEQ multiplex PCR. Of about 210,000 clones listed, 89% are singletons. The origin of this receptor is a woman aged 40-49 years with acute or convalescent COVID-19. The specimen was peripheral blood.

The CDR3 reads CASSTGTARSEAFF. The CDR3 coding sequence is TGTGCCAGCAGTACCGGGACAGCAAGGTCTGAAGCTTTCTTT. The V call is TRBV2, the J call TRBJ1-1, with 7 bases that match TRBD1. Germline V gene data show CDR1 as SNHLY and CDR2 as FYNNEI. This CDR3 spans 14 amino acids. The V gene end was trimmed by 5 bases and the J gene end by 6 bases; junction bases not matched to a gene: 9.